This is a list of T cell receptor beta chains from one sample in a study of cytomegalovirus exposure and HLA in healthy donors. Using immunoSEQ multiplex PCR, the repertoire was profiled, and TCRdb retains in-frame clones only, with some absent. The table lists about 180,000 clones, 70% to 85% of them singletons. The sequenced sample was PBMCs. These receptor sequences come from an older woman in good health and CMV-seropositive. CDR3s include the opening cysteine and the closing phenylalanine or tryptophan. A D gene is named only where the DNA matches it firmly. Rows give clone size only sometimes, using once, few, many, or a class for an expanded clone.

CDR3aa: CASSSRQGAEAFF
CDR3nt: TGTGCCAGCAGCTCTCGACAGGGGGCTGAAGCTTTCTTT
v_gene: TRBV7-2
abundance: .
j_gene: TRBJ1-1
d_gene: TRBD1

CDR3aa: CASSLRTPSPWGDTQYF
CDR3nt: TGTGCCAGCAGCCTCCGAACCCCTAGCCCCTGGGGTGATACGCAGTATTTT
v_gene: TRBV7-9
abundance: .
j_gene: TRBJ2-3
d_gene: .

CDR3aa: CSVTGGGQTQYF
CDR3nt: TGCAGCGTTACAGGGGGCGGCCAGACCCAGTACTTC
v_gene: TRBV29-1
abundance: .
j_gene: TRBJ2-5
d_gene: TRBD1

CDR3aa: CASSFATGVNEKLFF
CDR3nt: TGTGCCAGCAGCTTTGCGACAGGGGTTAATGAAAAACTGTTTTTT
v_gene: TRBV7-6
abundance: .
j_gene: TRBJ1-4
d_gene: TRBD1

CDR3aa: CASSQEVASGTSTYEQYF
CDR3nt: TGTGCCAGCAGCCAAGAAGTGGCTAGCGGGACTTCAACATACGAGCAGTACTTC
v_gene: TRBV4-2
abundance: .
j_gene: TRBJ2-7
d_gene: TRBD2

CDR3aa: CASSQDTWARELFF
CDR3nt: TGCGCCAGCAGCCAAGACACCTGGGCCCGGGAGCTGTTTTTT
v_gene: TRBV4-3
abundance: few
j_gene: TRBJ2-2
d_gene: .

CDR3aa: CASSLRAGSNQPQHF
CDR3nt: TGCGCCAGCAGCTTGCGGGCGGGTAGCAATCAGCCCCAGCATTTT
v_gene: TRBV5-1
abundance: .
j_gene: TRBJ1-5
d_gene: .

CDR3aa: CASSRQGYNQPQHF
CDR3nt: TGTGCCAGCAGCCGCCAGGGCTACAATCAGCCCCAGCATTTT
v_gene: TRBV27
abundance: .
j_gene: TRBJ1-5
d_gene: .

CDR3aa: CASGVGEETQYF
CDR3nt: TGTGCCAGCGGGGTGGGAGAAGAGACCCAGTACTTC
v_gene: TRBV9
abundance: once
j_gene: TRBJ2-5
d_gene: .

CDR3aa: CASSLTASYEQYF
CDR3nt: TGTGCCAGCAGCTTGACAGCCTCCTACGAGCAGTACTTC
v_gene: TRBV7-3
abundance: .
j_gene: TRBJ2-7
d_gene: .

CDR3aa: CASLGDTDTQYF
CDR3nt: TGTGCCAGCCTAGGCGACACAGATACGCAGTATTTT
v_gene: TRBV19
abundance: .
j_gene: TRBJ2-3
d_gene: .

CDR3aa: CASSFYRGTEAFF
CDR3nt: TGTGCCAGCAGCTTTTACAGGGGCACTGAAGCTTTCTTT
v_gene: TRBV7-3
abundance: .
j_gene: TRBJ1-1
d_gene: TRBD1

CDR3aa: CASSLRKGQYHEQYF
CDR3nt: TGTGCCAGCAGCTTAAGGAAGGGACAGTACCACGAGCAGTACTTC
v_gene: TRBV7-9
abundance: .
j_gene: TRBJ2-7
d_gene: TRBD1

CDR3aa: CASSSRQGAYSYNEQFF
CDR3nt: TGTGCCAGCAGTTCCAGACAGGGGGCATATTCCTACAATGAGCAGTTCTTC
v_gene: TRBV27
abundance: few
j_gene: TRBJ2-1
d_gene: TRBD1

CDR3aa: CASSVASQETQYF
CDR3nt: TGTGCCAGCAGCGTAGCCTCGCAAGAGACCCAGTACTTC
v_gene: TRBV9
abundance: .
j_gene: TRBJ2-5
d_gene: .

CDR3aa: CSVEMGGTGRTGELFF
CDR3nt: TGCAGCGTTGAAATGGGGGGGACAGGGCGTACCGGGGAGCTGTTTTTT
v_gene: TRBV29-1
abundance: .
j_gene: TRBJ2-2
d_gene: TRBD1

CDR3aa: CASSMTSGSSAEQYF
CDR3nt: TGTGCCAGTAGTATGACATCCGGGAGCAGCGCCGAGCAGTACTTC
v_gene: TRBV19
abundance: few
j_gene: TRBJ2-7
d_gene: .

CDR3aa: CATSTRTVQETQYF
CDR3nt: TGTGCCACCAGCACCCGGACAGTCCAAGAGACCCAGTACTTC
v_gene: TRBV15
abundance: .
j_gene: TRBJ2-5
d_gene: .

CDR3aa: CASSVRLVAEQYF
CDR3nt: TGTGCCAGCAGCGTAAGACTAGTTGCCGAGCAGTACTTC
v_gene: TRBV27
abundance: .
j_gene: TRBJ2-7
d_gene: .

CDR3aa: CASSLGFSSTGNTIYF
CDR3nt: TGTGCCAGCAGCTTGGGGTTTAGTAGCACTGGAAACACCATATATTTT
v_gene: TRBV5-4
abundance: once
j_gene: TRBJ1-3
d_gene: .

CDR3aa: CASGRGTQGLDTGELFF
CDR3nt: TGTGCTAGTGGTCGTGGTACTCAGGGATTGGACACCGGGGAGCTGTTTTTT
v_gene: TRBV12-5
abundance: .
j_gene: TRBJ2-2
d_gene: .

CDR3aa: CASSSPGQGAEDTQYF
CDR3nt: TGTGCCAGCAGTTCCCCTGGACAGGGGGCGGAAGATACGCAGTATTTT
v_gene: TRBV6-5
abundance: .
j_gene: TRBJ2-3
d_gene: TRBD1

CDR3aa: CASSAARLAGITDTQYF
CDR3nt: TGTGCCAGCAGCGCCGCTAGACTAGCGGGAATCACAGATACGCAGTATTTT
v_gene: TRBV5-8
abundance: .
j_gene: TRBJ2-3
d_gene: TRBD2

CDR3aa: CASKGTVTNEKLFF
CDR3nt: TGTGCCAGTAAGGGGACAGTGACTAATGAAAAACTGTTTTTT
v_gene: TRBV19
abundance: .
j_gene: TRBJ1-4
d_gene: TRBD1

CDR3aa: CASSPNPYNEQFF
CDR3nt: TGTGCCAGCAGCCCTAACCCTTACAATGAGCAGTTCTTC
v_gene: TRBV14
abundance: .
j_gene: TRBJ2-1
d_gene: .

CDR3aa: CAIRTTGDEKLFF
CDR3nt: TGTGCCATCAGAACCACAGGGGATGAAAAACTGTTTTTT
v_gene: TRBV10-3
abundance: .
j_gene: TRBJ1-4
d_gene: TRBD1

CDR3aa: CASSGAGAKYIQYF
CDR3nt: TGTGCCAGCAGCGGAGCGGGAGCTAAGTACATTCAGTACTTC
v_gene: TRBV9
abundance: .
j_gene: TRBJ2-4
d_gene: TRBD2

CDR3aa: CASKSFWAQQSSYNEQFF
CDR3nt: TGTGCCAGCAAAAGTTTTTGGGCCCAGCAGAGCTCCTACAATGAGCAGTTCTTC
v_gene: TRBV28
abundance: .
j_gene: TRBJ2-1
d_gene: .

CDR3aa: CASSFSGVSNNEQFF
CDR3nt: TGCGCCAGCAGCTTTAGCGGGGTCTCGAACAATGAGCAGTTCTTC
v_gene: TRBV5-1
abundance: .
j_gene: TRBJ2-1
d_gene: TRBD2

CDR3aa: CASSLLQGASEQYF
CDR3nt: TGTGCCAGCAGTTTGTTACAGGGGGCTAGCGAGCAGTACTTC
v_gene: TRBV28
abundance: .
j_gene: TRBJ2-7
d_gene: TRBD1

CDR3aa: CASNPRGAGADTQYF
CDR3nt: TGTGCCAGCAACCCCAGGGGGGCTGGAGCAGATACGCAGTATTTT
v_gene: TRBV28
abundance: .
j_gene: TRBJ2-3
d_gene: .

CDR3aa: CAWSVVLAGDEQFF
CDR3nt: TGTGCCTGGAGTGTGGTATTAGCTGGCGATGAGCAGTTCTTC
v_gene: TRBV30
abundance: .
j_gene: TRBJ2-1
d_gene: .

CDR3aa: CASTPGPSHLYEQYF
CDR3nt: TGTGCCAGCACCCCGGGTCCGAGCCATCTCTACGAGCAGTACTTC
v_gene: TRBV6-6
abundance: .
j_gene: TRBJ2-7
d_gene: .

CDR3aa: CASSQATSSGNTIYF
CDR3nt: TGTGCCAGCAGCCAAGCGACTAGCTCTGGAAACACCATATATTTT
v_gene: TRBV4-2
abundance: few
j_gene: TRBJ1-3
d_gene: .

CDR3aa: CASIPKREVDEQYF
CDR3nt: TGTGCCAGCATCCCAAAGAGGGAGGTGGACGAGCAGTACTTC
v_gene: TRBV27
abundance: .
j_gene: TRBJ2-7
d_gene: .

CDR3aa: CSVTRGGTYNEQFF
CDR3nt: TGCAGCGTCACCCGTGGGGGGACCTACAATGAGCAGTTCTTC
v_gene: TRBV29-1
abundance: .
j_gene: TRBJ2-1
d_gene: .

CDR3aa: CASSQGPGTGFLNTEAFF
CDR3nt: TGCGCCAGCAGCCAAGGCCCCGGGACAGGGTTTCTGAACACTGAAGCTTTCTTT
v_gene: TRBV4-1
abundance: .
j_gene: TRBJ1-1
d_gene: TRBD1

CDR3aa: CASSLGGDLETQYF
CDR3nt: TGTGCCAGCAGCTTGGGCGGGGATCTGGAGACCCAGTACTTC
v_gene: TRBV7-3
abundance: .
j_gene: TRBJ2-5
d_gene: .

CDR3aa: CASSFPDSNQPQHF
CDR3nt: TGTGCCAGCAGTTTTCCAGATAGCAATCAGCCCCAGCATTTT
v_gene: TRBV2
abundance: .
j_gene: TRBJ1-5
d_gene: .

CDR3aa: CASSLTSGSNEQFF
CDR3nt: TGTGCCAGCAGCTTAACTAGCGGGAGCAATGAGCAGTTCTTC
v_gene: TRBV11-3
abundance: few
j_gene: TRBJ2-1
d_gene: TRBD2

CDR3aa: CASSLLQGNGYTF
CDR3nt: TGTGCCAGCAGTTTGTTACAGGGGAACGGCTACACCTTC
v_gene: TRBV28
abundance: .
j_gene: TRBJ1-2
d_gene: TRBD1

CDR3aa: CASILKPQGSPLHF
CDR3nt: TGTGCCAGCATCCTCAAGCCCCAGGGTTCACCCCTCCACTTT
v_gene: TRBV6-1
abundance: .
j_gene: TRBJ1-6
d_gene: .

CDR3aa: CASSLGLRGAGVAGELFF
CDR3nt: TGCGCCAGCAGCTTGGGCCTTCGGGGAGCGGGAGTAGCCGGGGAGCTGTTTTTT
v_gene: TRBV5-1
abundance: .
j_gene: TRBJ2-2
d_gene: TRBD2

CDR3aa: CASSLPGLAAYEQYF
CDR3nt: TGTGCCAGCAGTCTACCTGGACTAGCGGCTTACGAGCAGTACTTC
v_gene: TRBV28
abundance: .
j_gene: TRBJ2-7
d_gene: TRBD2

CDR3aa: CASSLEIEQFF
CDR3nt: TGTGCCAGCAGCTTGGAAATAGAGCAGTTCTTC
v_gene: TRBV5-6
abundance: few
j_gene: TRBJ2-1
d_gene: .

CDR3aa: CASSSLAGVGEQFF
CDR3nt: TGTGCCAGCAGCTCCTTAGCGGGAGTAGGTGAGCAGTTCTTC
v_gene: TRBV7-2
abundance: .
j_gene: TRBJ2-1
d_gene: TRBD2

CDR3aa: CASSDAAVYSNQPQHF
CDR3nt: TGTGCCAGCAGTGACGCGGCAGTTTATAGCAATCAGCCCCAGCATTTT
v_gene: TRBV6-1
abundance: .
j_gene: TRBJ1-5
d_gene: .

CDR3aa: CASSLEASSTEAFF
CDR3nt: TGTGCCAGCAGTTTGGAGGCTTCGAGCACTGAAGCTTTCTTT
v_gene: TRBV27
abundance: .
j_gene: TRBJ1-1
d_gene: .

CDR3aa: CASSPEGGGHYEQYF
CDR3nt: TGTGCCAGCAGCCCAGAGGGGGGGGGACACTACGAGCAGTACTTC
v_gene: TRBV11-2
abundance: few
j_gene: TRBJ2-7
d_gene: .

CDR3aa: CASSEGYRVHGYTF
CDR3nt: TGTGCCAGCAGTGAAGGCTACAGGGTCCATGGCTACACCTTC
v_gene: TRBV6-1
abundance: .
j_gene: TRBJ1-2
d_gene: .

CDR3aa: CASRNSRQGPNTEAFF
CDR3nt: TGTGCCAGCAGAAATAGCAGACAGGGGCCGAACACTGAAGCTTTCTTT
v_gene: TRBV27
abundance: .
j_gene: TRBJ1-1
d_gene: TRBD1

CDR3aa: CASSQGTGGGQETQYF
CDR3nt: TGTGCCAGCAGCCAAGGGACAGGGGGCGGCCAAGAGACCCAGTACTTC
v_gene: TRBV9
abundance: .
j_gene: TRBJ2-5
d_gene: TRBD1

CDR3aa: CASSKNRPSNQPQHF
CDR3nt: TGTGCCAGCAGCAAGAACAGACCTAGCAATCAGCCCCAGCATTTT
v_gene: TRBV21-1
abundance: .
j_gene: TRBJ1-5
d_gene: .